Following are 30 T cell receptor beta chains from one sample sequenced in a study of cytomegalovirus exposure and HLA in healthy donors. This PCR relied on a set of 60 Vbeta primers and 13 Jbeta primers. TCRdb's table, derived via immunoSEQ multiplex PCR, lists solely in-frame clones and lacks some. The table lists 82,000 or so clones, 10% of them singletons. Sequenced material: PBMCs. The receptors were sampled from a man aged 55 to 70 in good health and CMV-seropositive.

The genes are TRBV6-1 and TRBJ1-2; no reliable D call. The V and J ends lost 8 bases and 8 bases respectively, with 15 bases between them. Germline V CDR1 and CDR2: MNHNS, SASEGT. The CDR3 has 12 amino acids. The CDR3 DNA is TGTGCCAGCGACCGGGGTGGGAGAGGCTACACCTTC. Translating it yields CASDRGGRGYTF.

This clone showed up just a few times. This chain joins TRBV5-6 and TRBJ2-7; the D gene is possibly TRBD2 (6 bases). The germline V gene has CDR1 SGHDT and CDR2 YYEEEE. The V end lost 6 bases, the J end lost 5 bases, and 21 bases lay between the germline ends. The CDR3 extends over 15 amino acids. The CDR3 protein is CASTRRGTGGDEQYV. The CDR3 DNA is TGTGCCAGCACCCGCCGCGGAACAGGAGGGGACGAGCAGTACGTC.

This clone turned up a few times. The rearrangement links TRBV28 to TRBJ2-1, with 7 bases that match TRBD2. V lost 4 bases to trimming and J lost 4 bases; unmatched junction nucleotides: 4. The germline CDR1 and CDR2 sequences are MDHEN and SYDVKM. The CDR3 is made up of 14 amino acids. CDR3 sequence reads: CASSWGTTYNEQFF. In nucleotides, the CDR3 is TGTGCCAGCAGTTGGGGGACTACTTACAATGAGCAGTTCTTC.

In its sample, this clone was seen a few times. The rearrangement uses TRBV10-3 and TRBJ1-2; D is undetermined. Per germline, CDR1 ENHRY and CDR2 SYGVKD. The CDR3 length is 14 residues. The V gene lost 5 bases and the J gene lost 8 bases, with 18 bases spanning the gap. The DNA of the CDR3 is TGTGCCATCAGTCGGGGTGAGGGTAGCCGGGGCTACACCTTC. Protein: CAISRGEGSRGYTF.

The rearrangement links TRBV30 to TRBJ1-5; D possibly corresponds to TRBD1 (6 bases). CDR1 and CDR2 from the germline V gene are GTSNPN and SVGIG (reference sequence). CDR3 size: 15 residues. V was trimmed by 3 bases and J by 9 bases, leaving 21 bases between them. CDR3 protein: CAWSPDRIMAGPQHF. DNA for the CDR3: TGTGCCTGGAGCCCCGACAGGATAATGGCTGGGCCCCAGCATTTT.

This sequence joins TRBV5-1 and TRBJ1-1, with 7 bases identical to TRBD1. The CDR3 has 14 amino acids. Germline V gene sequence: CDR1 SGHRS, CDR2 YFSETQ. The ends lost 3 bases at V and 2 bases at J; junction bases unmatched: 4. This CDR3 reads CASSSGTANTEAFF. For the CDR3, the DNA is TGCGCCAGCAGCTCCGGGACAGCCAACACTGAAGCTTTCTTT.

This clone was detected a few times. The V and J genes are TRBV2 and TRBJ2-7, with TRBD1 as a possible D gene (6 bases). The CDR3 is made up of 16 amino acids. The V gene's germline CDR1 is SNHLY and CDR2 FYNNEI. For the CDR3, the DNA is TGTGAAAGCAGTGAAGCGGACGGGACACAACGATACGAGCAGTACGTC. Its protein is CESSEADGTQRYEQYV.

The rearrangement joins TRBV6-1 to TRBJ1-4, with D hard to call. The V end was cut by 2 bases, the J end by 5 bases, with 9 bases between. Germline lookup yields CDR1 MNHNS and CDR2 SASEGT. This CDR3 contains 14 residues. As DNA, the CDR3 is TGTGCCAGCAGTGAATTACAGTTAAATGAAAAACTGTTTTTT. This sequence encodes CASSELQLNEKLFF.

This clone appeared a few times. The chain links TRBV7-6 to TRBJ1-1; weak D call: TRBD1 (6 bases). Germline-derived CDR1 and CDR2 are SGHVS and FNYEAQ. The V end lost 8 bases, the J end lost 7 bases, and 11 bases lay between the germline ends. The CDR3 spans 11 residues. DNA for the CDR3: TGTGCCAGCCGGGGGGCGGGTGAAGCTTTCTTT. Translated: CASRGAGEAFF.

This chain uses TRBV28 with TRBJ2-5; 9 bases are a match to TRBD2. V shed 1 base, J shed 3 bases, and the junction held 12 bases outside the gene matches. This CDR3 comprises 18 residues. Germline V lookup: CDR1 MDHEN, CDR2 SYDVKM. The CDR3 nucleotides are TGTGCCAGCAGTTTATCGAAGGTCTGGGCTAGCGGGGAAGAGACCCAGTACTTC. This sequence encodes CASSLSKVWASGEETQYF. Looking up the rest from reference TRBV28 and TRBJ2-5 gives the full variable domain: DVKVTQSSRYLVKRTGEKVFLECVQDMDHENMFWYRQDPGLGLRLIYFSYDVKMKEKGDIPEGYSVSREKKERFSLILESASTNQTSMYLCASSLSKVWASGEETQYFGPGTRLLVL.

This clone was counted between two and nine times. This chain links TRBV9 with TRBJ1-4; no reliable D call. The CDR3 contains 14 residues. The V gene's germline CDR1 is SGDLS and CDR2 YYNGEE. V gave up 0 bases and J gave up 4 bases, with 7 bases separating them. The CDR3 here is CASSVVGDNEKLFF. CDR3 nucleotides: TGTGCCAGCAGCGTAGTTGGAGATAATGAAAAACTGTTTTTT.

As concerns this clone: Other DNA variants within this sample encode the same CDR3. The chain uses TRBV14 and TRBJ1-2; 8 bases are a match to TRBD1. CDR1 and CDR2 from the germline V gene are SGHDN and FVKESK. CDR3 length: 14 residues. The junction had 6 bases not matched to a gene; V was cut back by 4 bases and J by 5 bases. The CDR3 DNA follows: TGTGCCAGCAGCCCCGGACAGGGAGGGTATGGCTACACCTTC. Its translation: CASSPGQGGYGYTF. Together with reference TRBV14 and TRBJ1-2, the CDR3 gives the full variable domain: EAGVTQFPSHSVIEKGQTVTLRCDPISGHDNLYWYRRVMGKEIKFLLHFVKESKQDESGMPNNRFLAERTGGTYSTLKVQPAELEDSGVYFCASSPGQGGYGYTFGSGTRLTVV.

By share, this clone ranks as medium-sized. The rearrangement joins TRBV5-1 to TRBJ1-1; 10 bases map to TRBD1. The CDR3 runs to 14 residues. The V gene's germline CDR1 is SGHRS and CDR2 YFSETQ. The V gene end was trimmed by 4 bases and the J gene end by 10 bases; junction bases not matched to a gene: 10. CDR3 nucleotide sequence: TGCGCCAGCAGCCCCTTGGGGACAGGGGAGGCAGCTTTCTTT. It yields the protein CASSPLGTGEAAFF.

The chain carries TRBV6-1 and TRBJ1-1; D is ambiguous. The CDR3 sequence is 11 residues long. Germline loops: CDR1 MNHNS, CDR2 SASEGT. V shed 7 bases and J shed 6 bases, with 9 bases lying between them. CDR3 sequence (DNA): TGTGCCAGCACCTTGGGCGCTGAAGCTTTCTTT. It encodes CASTLGAEAFF.

This clone was counted only a few times. The genes are TRBV28 and TRBJ1-1; D ambiguous. This CDR3 is built from 12 residues. Germline V lookup: CDR1 MDHEN, CDR2 SYDVKM. Trimming cost V 6 bases and J 4 bases, with 9 bases left between them. DNA of the CDR3: TGTGCCAGCAGAGCGGGGTTCACTGAAGCTTTCTTT. This sequence encodes CASRAGFTEAFF.

This clone was detected only a few times. The chain joins TRBV13 to TRBJ2-1; maybe TRBD2 (6 bases). CDR1 is PRHDT, CDR2 FYEKMQ, per germline (reference sequence). The CDR3 sequence is 17 residues long. V was clipped by 5 bases and J by 4 bases, with 21 bases between them. CDR3 sequence (DNA): TGTGCCAGCAGCCGACCTCTCGGGGGAGCCCAATACAATGAGCAGTTCTTC. It translates to CASSRPLGGAQYNEQFF.

This clone was picked up a small number of times. The chain couples TRBV13 to TRBJ1-2; D unclear. Germline V gene sequence: CDR1 PRHDT, CDR2 FYEKMQ (reference sequence). The ends were cut back, 8 bases at V and 2 bases at J, with 12 bases in the middle. This CDR3 is built from 13 residues. The CDR3 reads CASGDFLNYGYTF. The CDR3 DNA reads TGTGCCAGCGGCGACTTCCTAAACTATGGCTACACCTTC.

This clone appeared a few times. This chain connects TRBV25-1 to TRBJ1-2; no reliable D call. Germline CDR1 MGHDK, CDR2 SYGVNS. V lost 0 bases, J lost 3 bases, and 8 bases lay in between. The CDR3 length is 14 residues. The CDR3 DNA sequence: TGTGCCAGCAGTGAATATAACTCATACTATGGCTACACCTTC. As protein: CASSEYNSYYGYTF.

The sample holds a few counts of this clone. V gene TRBV6-5 combines with J gene TRBJ2-5; 8 bases agree with TRBD1. CDR1 is MNHEY, CDR2 SVGAGI, per germline. V gave up 6 bases and J gave up 1 base; unmatched junction bases: 4. The CDR3 runs 14 residues. The CDR3 DNA is TGTGCCAGCAGACTAACAGGGGGCCAAGAGACCCAGTACTTC. Translation: CASRLTGGQETQYF.

DNA for the CDR3: TGTGCCAGTAGTATCGTACCTAACAATGAGCAGTTCTTC. Its translation is CASSIVPNNEQFF. V gene TRBV19 combines with J gene TRBJ2-1, with D unresolved. The V gene lost 3 bases and the J gene lost 5 bases, with 8 bases spanning the gap. This CDR3 comprises 13 residues. Per germline, CDR1 LNHDA and CDR2 SQIVND (reference sequence). Together with reference TRBV19 and TRBJ2-1, the CDR3 gives the full variable domain: DGGITQSPKYLFRKEGQNVTLSCEQNLNHDAMYWYRQDPGQGLRLIYYSQIVNDFQKGDIAEGYSVSREKKESFPLTVTSAQKNPTAFYLCASSIVPNNEQFFGPGTRLTVL.

The CDR3 bases are TGTGCCAGTAGTATCCCTGCAGGGCCTGGTAGCGGGAGGTACACCGGGGAGCTGTTTTTT. Amino acid sequence: CASSIPAGPGSGRYTGELFF. The chain has TRBV19 and TRBJ2-2; 10 nucleotides agree with TRBD2. Losses at the gene ends were 3 bases for V and 3 bases for J; bases not matched to a gene: 16. Germline CDR1 and CDR2: LNHDA and SQIVND (reference sequence). The CDR3 loop spans 20 amino acids.

This clone was seen only a few times. One end of the junction varies from germline; a read error may be responsible. The chain carries TRBV7-7 and TRBJ2-5; TRBD2 agrees at 14 bases. This CDR3 is built from 16 residues. Germline V gene lookup returns CDR1 SSHAT and CDR2 FNYEAQ (reference sequence). This chain's CDR3 is CASSLGTSGSQETQYF. Written as DNA, the CDR3 is TGTGCTAGCAGCTTAGGGACTAGCGGGAGTCAAGAGACCCAGTACTTC.

There are a few counts of this clone. This chain uses TRBV2 with TRBJ2-3; D remains unclear. Germline V gives CDR1 SNHLY, CDR2 FYNNEI. CDR3 size: 14 residues. V was cut by 1 base and J by 2 bases, with 7 bases left in between. DNA of the CDR3: TGTGCCAGCAGTGAAGTTTGGCTCACAGATACGCAGTATTTT. Residues: CASSEVWLTDTQYF.

This clone has just a few counts. A read error is likely, as this CDR3 ends without the conserved phenylalanine or tryptophan. The chain recombines TRBV30 with TRBJ1-5; no definite D call. CDR1 is GTSNPN and CDR2 is SVGIG in the germline V gene (reference sequence). V lost 2 bases, J lost 5 bases, and 10 bases lay in between. The CDR3 is 13 amino acids. The CDR3 loop reads CAWSLGPYQPQHV. Here the CDR3 DNA reads TGTGCCTGGAGTTTGGGCCCATATCAGCCCCAGCATGTT.

This chain uses TRBV6-6 with TRBJ1-5, with TRBD1 identical over 7 bases. After removal of 7 bases from V and 2 bases from J, the junction contained 8 bases not matched to a gene. The CDR3 spans 15 residues. Germline V gene sequence: CDR1 MNHNY, CDR2 SVGAGI (reference sequence). CDR3 bases: TGTGCCAGCATCGATACAGGGGAAGGCAATCAGCCCCAGCATTTT. The encoded protein is CASIDTGEGNQPQHF.

As to this clone: Other nucleotide sequences in the sample specify the same CDR3. V is TRBV30 and J is TRBJ2-5, with D possibly being TRBD1 (5 bases). CDR1 is GTSNPN and CDR2 is SVGIG in the germline V gene (reference sequence). Trimming pared 2 bases from V and 9 bases from J, leaving 13 bases between. CDR3 length equals 12 residues. CDR3 amino acids: CAWSPRQGAQYF. CDR3 DNA: TGTGCCTGGAGTCCCAGGCAAGGGGCCCAGTACTTC.

The chain couples TRBV6-5 to TRBJ1-2, with TRBD1 identical over 7 bases. The CDR3 covers 15 residues. V lost 1 base, J lost 8 bases, and 10 bases stayed unmatched. Germline V gene lookup returns CDR1 MNHEY and CDR2 SVGAGI. The CDR3 region has the DNA TGTGCCAGCAGTTACTGGAGACAGGGCGTCGACGGCTACACCTTC. This gives the protein CASSYWRQGVDGYTF.

The chain has TRBV6-5 and TRBJ2-5; D perhaps matches TRBD1 (6 bases). Germline assignment: CDR1 MNHEY and CDR2 SVGAGI. Trimming removed 5 bases from V and 5 bases from J, with 15 bases in between. The CDR3 has 14 residues. The CDR3: CASSRARGVETQYF. The CDR3 region has the DNA TGTGCCAGCAGTCGAGCCAGGGGAGTGGAGACCCAGTACTTC.

The genes are TRBV10-3 and TRBJ1-1; D not resolved. V was trimmed by 4 bases and J by 3 bases, leaving 6 bases between them. This CDR3 contains 12 residues. Germline V gives CDR1 ENHRY, CDR2 SYGVKD. The CDR3, as DNA: TGTGCCATCAGTGTAGGAGACACTGAAGCTTTCTTT. Protein sequence: CAISVGDTEAFF.

V usage is TRBV6-5 and J usage is TRBJ2-3, with 7 bases aligning to TRBD2. Germline CDR1 MNHEY, CDR2 SVGAGI. With V trimmed by 6 bases and J by 2 bases, 5 bases remained unmatched. This CDR3 has 14 residues. The CDR3 spells CASRRGRATDTQYF. In DNA form, the CDR3 reads TGTGCCAGCAGAAGAGGGAGGGCCACAGATACGCAGTATTTT.